This entry lists 24 T cell receptor beta chains sequenced from one sample in a study of T cell responses to AZD1222 COVID-19 vaccine. Using immunoSEQ multiplex PCR, the repertoire was profiled, and TCRdb retains in-frame clones only, with some absent. In the table there are approximately 90,000 clones, around nine tenths of which are singletons. Sequenced here: peripheral blood, sampled on day 0 of AZD1222 vaccination. Receptors were obtained from an adult in good health.

This chain links TRBV11-1 with TRBJ1-4; TRBD1 is a possible D gene (6 bases). The germline V and J ends were trimmed by 4 bases and 2 bases, with 11 bases remaining between them. The germline gives CDR1 SGHAT, CDR2 FQDESV (reference sequence). The CDR3 extends over 15 amino acids. CDR3 residues: CASSSGGHTNEKLFF. CDR3 nucleotide sequence: TGTGCCAGCAGCTCGGGGGGACATACTAATGAAAAACTGTTTTTT.

The chain couples TRBV9 to TRBJ1-5; no clear D. This CDR3 contains 14 residues. In germline, CDR1 is SGDLS, CDR2 YYNGEE. V lost 0 bases to trimming and J lost 1 base, with 5 bases between them. The CDR3 protein is CASSVGGSNQPQHF. CDR3 bases: TGTGCCAGCAGCGTAGGGGGAAGCAATCAGCCCCAGCATTTT.

The chain links TRBV7-9 to TRBJ2-3; no firm D call. Germline V CDR1 and CDR2: SEHNR, FQNEAQ (reference sequence). The CDR3 extends over 15 amino acids. V lost 0 bases and J 4 bases, leaving 11 bases between the germline ends. CDR3 loop: CASSLALVSPDTQYF. The CDR3 coding sequence is TGTGCCAGCAGCTTAGCCCTAGTGAGTCCAGATACGCAGTATTTT.

This chain uses TRBV6-1 with TRBJ1-5, with D unclear. The CDR3 totals 14 residues. CDR1 and CDR2 (germline): MNHNS, SASEGT. The ends were cut back, 2 bases at V and 3 bases at J, with 8 bases in the middle. The CDR3 protein is CASSEKFLNQPQHF. The CDR3 nucleotides are TGTGCCAGCAGTGAAAAGTTCCTCAATCAGCCCCAGCATTTT.

V gene TRBV10-2 combines with J gene TRBJ2-1; unclear D gene. CDR1 is WSHSY, CDR2 SAAADI, per germline. This CDR3 comprises 11 residues. Trimming took off 7 bases at V and 10 bases at J, with 11 bases between the two ends. CDR3 nucleotides: TGCGCCAGCACCTCTATTCGCGAGCAGTTCTTC. Translated, it gives CASTSIREQFF.

This chain connects TRBV25-1 to TRBJ2-5; 7 positions match TRBD2. The V segment lost 4 bases and the J segment 4 bases; nucleotides outside the gene matches: 12. CDR1 MGHDK and CDR2 SYGVNS come from the germline V gene. The CDR3 extends over 16 amino acids. The CDR3 bases are TGTGCCAGCAGTGGGGGTTTGGCGGGAGTAGGAGAGACCCAGTACTTC. Translation: CASSGGLAGVGETQYF.

The gene calls are TRBV27 and TRBJ1-1; D unresolved. Deletions cut 3 bases from V and 4 bases from J, with 9 bases between. CDR1 is MNHEY, CDR2 SMNVEV, per germline (reference sequence). The CDR3 spans 13 residues. In nucleotides, the CDR3 is TGTGCCAGCAGTTTTCTAGGTCCCACTGAAGCTTTCTTT. Residues: CASSFLGPTEAFF.

This chain connects TRBV6-1 to TRBJ1-2; 8 bases map to TRBD1. J lost 5 bases, V lost 3 bases, and 11 bases had no gene match. The CDR3 runs to 16 residues. Looked up from germline, CDR1 is MNHNS and CDR2 is SASEGT. The CDR3 sequence: CASSDTPGTGGYGYTF. The DNA of the CDR3 is TGTGCCAGCAGTGACACCCCCGGGACAGGAGGTTATGGCTACACCTTC.

Comments on this clone: Mismatch with germline at one junction end may stem from a read error. The chain combines TRBV29-1 with TRBJ2-5; no definite D call. Germline V CDR1 and CDR2: SQVTM, ANQGSEA. This CDR3 has 13 residues. CDR3 DNA sequence: TGCAGCGTAGAAGCTAGTTCCCGAGAGACCCAGTACTTC. Translated: CSVEASSRETQYF. Filled out from reference TRBV29-1 and TRBJ2-5, the complete variable domain reads SAVISQKPSRDICQRGTSLTIQCQVDSQVTMMFWYRQQPGQSLTLIATANQGSEATYESGFVIDKFPISRPNLTFSTLTVSNMSPEDSSIYLCSVEASSRETQYFGPGTRLLVL.

V gene TRBV4-2 combines with J gene TRBJ1-2, with D hard to call. The CDR3 is 16 amino acids. Looked up from germline, CDR1 is LGHNA and CDR2 is YNFKEQ. Trimming removed 1 base from V and 4 bases from J, with 16 bases in between. The CDR3 DNA follows: TGTGCCAGCAGCCAAGTTTCCCAGTCACAACCCTATGGCTACACCTTC. It is translated as CASSQVSQSQPYGYTF.

The gene calls are TRBV19 and TRBJ2-5, with 11 bases identical to TRBD1. V shed 2 bases, J shed 7 bases, and the junction held 6 bases outside the gene matches. This CDR3 contains 15 residues. Germline lookup yields CDR1 LNHDA and CDR2 SQIVND (reference sequence). CDR3 DNA: TGTGCCAGTAGTATAAAGGGGACAGGGGGAACGACCCAGTACTTC. Its protein product is CASSIKGTGGTTQYF.

This sequence joins TRBV18 and TRBJ2-6; 7 bases agree with TRBD1. CDR1 and CDR2 from the germline V gene are KGHSH and LQKENI. The CDR3 has 16 amino acids. With V trimmed by 4 bases and J by 2 bases, 5 bases remained unmatched. CDR3 residues: CASSLDRDAGANVLTF. DNA of the CDR3: TGTGCCAGCTCACTAGACAGGGATGCTGGGGCCAACGTCCTGACTTTC.

The rearrangement uses TRBV5-1 and TRBJ1-4; D remains ambiguous. Deletions cut 7 bases from V and 2 bases from J, with 15 bases between. This CDR3 has 15 amino acids. CDR1 SGHRS and CDR2 YFSETQ come from the germline V gene. This chain's CDR3 is CASSPARGTNEKLFF. As DNA, the CDR3 is TGCGCCAGCTCCCCCGCTCGAGGGACTAATGAAAAACTGTTTTTT.

The rearrangement joins TRBV19 to TRBJ2-5; no definite D call. The CDR3 length is 17 residues. V lost 3 bases and J lost 4, with 21 bases in between. From germline, CDR1 is LNHDA and CDR2 SQIVND (reference sequence). DNA of the CDR3: TGTGCCAGTAGTATCCGTGCTTTAAGGGTTGGTATAGAGACCCAGTACTTC. Amino acids: CASSIRALRVGIETQYF.

The V and J genes are TRBV15 and TRBJ2-5; possibly TRBD1 or TRBD2 for D (5 bases each). Per the germline V gene, CDR1 is LNHNV and CDR2 is YYDKDF (reference sequence). The V end lost 6 bases, the J end lost 5 bases, and 19 bases lay between the germline ends. This CDR3 has 15 residues. CDR3 sequence (DNA): TGTGCCACCAGAGCCCAGGGACCCGGGCTGGAGACCCAGTACTTC. Its translation: CATRAQGPGLETQYF.

The chain recombines TRBV25-1 with TRBJ2-2; unclear D gene. The CDR3 runs 14 residues. Germline V CDR1 and CDR2: MGHDK, SYGVNS. V was cut by 1 base and J by 4 bases, with 7 bases left in between. The CDR3 loop reads CASSEFYLTGELFF. The DNA of the CDR3 is TGTGCCAGCAGTGAATTTTATCTCACCGGGGAGCTGTTTTTT.

The chain has TRBV5-8 and TRBJ1-5; D may be TRBD1 (5 bases). Per the germline V gene, CDR1 is SGHTS and CDR2 is YDEGEE. This CDR3 is 15 amino acids long. Trimming removed 3 bases from V and 1 base from J, with 11 bases in between. CDR3 amino acids: CASSSDRDSNQPQHF. The CDR3 region has the DNA TGTGCCAGCAGCTCCGACCGGGACAGCAATCAGCCCCAGCATTTT. The whole variable domain, remainder taken from reference TRBV5-8 and TRBJ1-5, is EAGVTQSPTHLIKTRGQQATLRCSPISGHTSVYWYQQALGLGLQFLLWYDEGEERNRGNFPPRFSGRQFPNYSSELNVNALELEDSALYLCASSSDRDSNQPQHFGDGTRLSIL.

The J gene is TRBJ1-1, the V gene TRBV11-2; D not resolved. CDR1 is SGHAT, CDR2 FQNNGV, per germline. The CDR3 is 13 amino acids. Trimming left V 0 bases short and J 6 bases short, with 8 bases between. The CDR3 spells CASSLDPRAEAFF. In DNA form, the CDR3 reads TGTGCCAGCAGCTTAGACCCACGGGCTGAAGCTTTCTTT. The variable domain in full, completed from reference TRBV11-2 and TRBJ1-1, reads EAGVAQSPRYKIIEKRQSVAFWCNPISGHATLYWYQQILGQGPKLLIQFQNNGVVDDSQLPKDRFSAERLKGVDSTLKIQPAKLEDSAVYLCASSLDPRAEAFFGQGTRLTVV.

The chain carries TRBV7-3 and TRBJ1-1, with 7 bases that match TRBD1. Losses at the gene ends were 0 bases for V and 3 bases for J; bases not matched to a gene: 4. CDR1 and CDR2 from the germline V gene are SGHTA and FQGTGA. The CDR3 sequence is 15 residues long. The CDR3 DNA follows: TGTGCCAGCAGCTTAACGGAACAGGGGTACACTGAAGCTTTCTTT. Translated, it gives CASSLTEQGYTEAFF.

The chain uses TRBV29-1 and TRBJ2-1; no firm D call. Germline values: CDR1 SQVTM, CDR2 ANQGSEA. The CDR3 totals 13 residues. V was shortened by 4 bases and J by 8 bases, with 15 bases between the two germline ends. For the CDR3, the DNA is TGCAGCGTTGGAGCGCCTCATGGGGATGAGCAGTTCTTC. Translating it yields CSVGAPHGDEQFF.

The chain couples TRBV28 to TRBJ1-5, with D possibly being TRBD1 (6 bases). The CDR3 contains 16 residues. Germline CDR1 MDHEN, CDR2 SYDVKM. V lost 1 base to trimming and J lost 4 bases, with 14 bases between them. CDR3 amino acids: CASSLLGQSENQPQHF. The CDR3 DNA reads as TGTGCCAGCAGTTTATTAGGACAGTCGGAAAATCAGCCCCAGCATTTT.

The V and J genes are TRBV14 and TRBJ1-2; D is ambiguous. CDR3 length: 13 residues. CDR1 and CDR2 from the germline V gene are SGHDN and FVKESK. V lost 3 bases, J lost 4 bases, and 9 bases lay in between. The CDR3 region is CASSQGYSYGYTF. In nucleotides, the CDR3 is TGTGCCAGCAGCCAGGGATACAGCTATGGCTACACCTTC.

V usage is TRBV5-4 and J usage is TRBJ1-6; possible D gene TRBD1, 6 bases. The germline CDR1 and CDR2 sequences are SGHNT and YYREEE (reference sequence). The CDR3 loop spans 14 amino acids. The ends were cut back, 4 bases at V and 9 bases at J, with 14 bases in the middle. The CDR3 sequence: CASSPSTGSSPLHF. CDR3 in DNA: TGTGCCAGCAGCCCCTCCACAGGGAGTTCACCCCTCCACTTT.

The chain links TRBV18 to TRBJ1-3, with TRBD1 identical over 7 bases. The CDR3 runs 15 residues. The trim removed 4 bases at V and 2 bases at J, leaving 5 bases unmatched. Germline CDR1 and CDR2: KGHSH and LQKENI. This CDR3 is CASSQDRAPGNTIYF. CDR3 DNA sequence: TGTGCCAGCTCACAAGACAGGGCGCCTGGAAACACCATATATTTT.